Below, 9 T cell receptor beta chains from the same sample are listed, as sequenced in a study of T-cell reconstitution after alpha-beta-depleted transplantation in children. The library targeted TCRbeta and was prepared with unique molecular identifiers. Each CDR3 protein is one row after TCRdb ran MiXCR on the PCR reads. The table shows 200,000 or so distinct CDR3 sequences, with roughly 6.3% occurring only once. The source material was PBMCs, sampled before TCRalphabeta/CD19-depleted stem cell transplant. The receptors were gathered from a girl under three years old with combined immunodeficiency, due to receive a stem cell transplant.

This clonotype was seen many times. The rearrangement links TRBV29-1 to TRBJ2-1; 7 bases are shared with TRBD1. With 2 bases clipped from V and 5 bases from J, the junction kept 3 bases outside the gene matches. Germline lookup yields CDR1 SQVTM and CDR2 ANQGSEA. This CDR3 is built from 13 residues. CDR3 nucleotides: TGCAGCGTTGAACTGGGGACAGACAATGAGCAGTTCTTC. Translated, it gives CSVELGTDNEQFF.

In its sample, this clonotype was seen many times. The V and J genes are TRBV12-3 or TRBV12-4 and TRBJ2-1; D is undetermined. The CDR3 has 15 residues. Trimming removed 8 bases at V and 2 bases at J, with 16 bases between. The CDR3 region is CASVKLGFAYNEQFF. CDR3 sequence (DNA): TGTGCCAGCGTCAAGCTTGGTTTTGCCTACAATGAGCAGTTCTTC.

In its sample, this clonotype was seen a few times. The CDR3 loop is CASSEAGAGYEQYF. In DNA, the CDR3 is TGTGCCAGCAGTGAGGCAGGGGCCGGATACGAGCAGTACTTC. The chain combines TRBV25-1 with TRBJ2-7; D is possibly TRBD1 (6 bases). The germline V gene has CDR1 MGHDK and CDR2 SYGVNS. CDR3 size: 14 residues. Trimming stripped 3 bases from V and 4 bases from J, with 13 bases between.

The table lists this clonotype with many counts. The gene calls are TRBV6-2 or TRBV6-3 and TRBJ1-5; 8 bases align to TRBD1. The V gene end was trimmed by 4 bases and the J gene end by 0 bases; junction bases not matched to a gene: 2. The V gene's germline CDR1 is MNHEY and CDR2 SVGEGT. The CDR3 loop spans 15 amino acids. CDR3 residues: CASSFQGASNQPQHF. CDR3 in DNA: TGTGCCAGCAGTTTCCAGGGGGCTAGCAATCAGCCCCAGCATTTT.

In this sample, this clonotype turned up many times. The rearrangement links TRBV11-2 to TRBJ2-1; a possible D gene is TRBD1 (6 bases). This CDR3 is built from 14 residues. CDR1 and CDR2 from the germline V gene are SGHAT and FQNNGV. With 1 base removed from V and 10 bases from J, the gap between germline ends came to 14 bases. The CDR3 here is CASSLGPRGQEQFF. CDR3 nucleotide sequence: TGTGCCAGCAGCTTAGGGCCCAGGGGTCAGGAGCAGTTCTTC.

Ten or more counts support this clonotype. The rearrangement uses TRBV3-1 and TRBJ2-2; TRBD2 agrees at 11 bases. The CDR3 has 16 residues. Germline V gene lookup returns CDR1 LGHDT and CDR2 YNNKEL (reference sequence). V gave up 3 bases and J gave up 3 bases; unmatched junction bases: 3. The CDR3 DNA follows: TGTGCCAGCAGCCAGGCTAGCGGGGGGTACACCGGGGAGCTGTTTTTT. Translation: CASSQASGGYTGELFF.

This clonotype was counted many times. This sequence joins TRBV9 and TRBJ2-7; unclear D gene. This CDR3 is 14 amino acids long. Germline V gene data show CDR1 as SGDLS and CDR2 as YYNGEE. Trimming took 3 bases from V and 7 from J, leaving 17 bases between them. In nucleotides, the CDR3 is TGTGCCAGCAGCGGAACCCCCCACCGAGCAGAGCAGTACTTC. Its protein is CASSGTPHRAEQYF. The full variable domain, rest sourced from reference TRBV9 and TRBJ2-7, is DSGVTQTPKHLITATGQRVTLRCSPRSGDLSVYWYQQSLDQGLQFLIQYYNGEERAKGNILERFSAQQFPDLHSELNLSSLELGDSALYFCASSGTPHRAEQYFGPGTRLTVT.

This clonotype was recorded many times. The rearrangement links TRBV5-1 to TRBJ2-5; D gene uncertain. V gave up 0 bases and J gave up 5 bases, with 14 bases separating them. The CDR3 spans 15 residues. Germline CDR1 SGHRS, CDR2 YFSETQ. DNA for the CDR3: TGCGCCAGCAGCTTGGGAATTAGTGTTCGGGAGACCCAGTACTTC. This codes for CASSLGISVRETQYF.

The rearrangement joins TRBV24-1 to TRBJ2-2, with D hard to call. Per germline, CDR1 KGHDR and CDR2 SFDVKD. The CDR3 length is 12 residues. Trimming removed 4 bases from V and 5 bases from J, with 4 bases in between. CDR3 sequence reads: CATSELTGELFF. The CDR3 region has the DNA TGTGCCACCAGTGAGCTAACCGGGGAGCTGTTTTTT.